The 9 T cell receptor beta chains below come from one sample, sequenced in a study of graft-versus-host responses after intestinal transplantation. Only in-frame clones appear in the TCRdb table, and some are missing; sequencing was by immunoSEQ multiplex PCR. This sample has just over 40,000 clones, with under 95% found just once. The starting material was PBMCs, obtained about 310 days after intestinal transplant. These receptors were obtained from a human patient who received an intestinal transplant, so some T cells may come from the graft donor.

The chain has TRBV2 and TRBJ1-2; D is undetermined. The CDR3 consists of 13 residues. V was trimmed by 3 bases and J by 2 bases, leaving 7 bases between them. Germline lookup yields CDR1 SNHLY and CDR2 FYNNEI. As DNA, the CDR3 is TGTGCCAGCAGTGACCGGGGAAACTATGGCTACACCTTC. Translated, it gives CASSDRGNYGYTF. The full variable domain, completed using reference TRBV2 and TRBJ1-2, is EPEVTQTPSHQVTQMGQEVILRCVPISNHLYFYWYRQILGQKVEFLVSFYNNEISEKSEIFDDQFSVERPDGSNFTLKIRSTKLEDSAMYFCASSDRGNYGYTFGSGTRLTVV.

V usage is TRBV6-5 and J usage is TRBJ2-5; TRBD2 agrees at 11 bases. CDR3 length: 16 residues. In germline, CDR1 is MNHEY, CDR2 SVGAGI. The junction had 8 bases not matched to a gene; V was cut back by 4 bases and J by 4 bases. This chain's CDR3 is CASSWGTSGSGETQYF. For the CDR3, the DNA is TGTGCCAGCAGTTGGGGAACTAGCGGGAGCGGAGAGACCCAGTACTTC.

The chain couples TRBV28 to TRBJ2-7; 9 nucleotides line up with TRBD2. The CDR3 consists of 13 residues. In germline, CDR1 is MDHEN, CDR2 SYDVKM. V was pared by 7 bases and J by 3 bases, with 4 bases of the junction left unmatched. DNA of the CDR3: TGTGCCAGCAATAGCGGGAGTCTCTACGAGCAGTACTTC. Its protein product is CASNSGSLYEQYF.

The V and J genes are TRBV30 and TRBJ2-1, with D tentatively TRBD2 (6 bases). The V gene lost 2 bases and the J gene lost 10 bases, with 15 bases spanning the gap. There are 13 residues in the CDR3. Germline V lookup: CDR1 GTSNPN, CDR2 SVGIG (reference sequence). The CDR3 loop reads CAWSKGLQREQFF. The CDR3 region has the DNA TGTGCCTGGAGTAAAGGACTACAACGGGAGCAGTTCTTC.

This clone was counted only a few times. The genes are TRBV6-5 and TRBJ1-1, with 9 bases identical to TRBD1. The germline CDR1 and CDR2 sequences are MNHEY and SVGAGI. The V gene end was trimmed by 6 bases and the J gene end by 8 bases; junction bases not matched to a gene: 10. CDR3 length: 14 amino acids. For the CDR3, the DNA is TGTGCCAGCAGCAAAAACAGGGGGCGGACCGAAGCTTTCTTT. This codes for CASSKNRGRTEAFF.

The V gene is TRBV28, the J gene TRBJ1-4; 7 bases fit TRBD1. The junction had 12 bases not matched to a gene; V was cut back by 8 bases and J by 0 bases. Germline assignment: CDR1 MDHEN and CDR2 SYDVKM. There are 17 residues in the CDR3. CDR3 in DNA: TGTGCCAGCTGTACCGGGACAGACGATGCAACTAATGAAAAACTGTTTTTT. Translation gives CASCTGTDDATNEKLFF.

The rearrangement links TRBV13 to TRBJ2-4; possible D gene TRBD1, 5 bases. V lost 5 bases and J lost 2, with 13 bases in between. The germline V gene has CDR1 PRHDT and CDR2 FYEKMQ (reference sequence). CDR3 length: 15 residues. CDR3 residues: CASSERQGSKNIQYF. The CDR3 DNA follows: TGTGCCAGCAGCGAACGTCAGGGTTCCAAAAACATTCAGTACTTC.

The rearrangement links TRBV6-5 to TRBJ1-2; a possible D gene is TRBD1 (6 bases). The CDR3 extends over 13 amino acids. Trimming left V 6 bases short and J 6 bases short, with 14 bases between. The germline gives CDR1 MNHEY, CDR2 SVGAGI. The CDR3 region has the DNA TGTGCCAGCAGACCCGACAGGATCGATGGCTACACCTTC. Translating it yields CASRPDRIDGYTF.

The V gene is TRBV6-5, the J gene TRBJ2-1; 11 nucleotides align to TRBD2. There are 16 residues in the CDR3. CDR1 MNHEY and CDR2 SVGAGI come from the germline V gene. V lost 0 bases to trimming and J lost 6 bases; unmatched junction nucleotides: 4. The chain's CDR3 is CASSYSLAGVPNEQFF. CDR3 nucleotide sequence: TGTGCCAGCAGTTACTCACTAGCGGGAGTCCCCAATGAGCAGTTCTTC.